The 9 T cell receptor beta chains in this list originate from one sample, sequenced in a study of blood T cell repertoires in COVID-19. The table came from immunoSEQ multiplex PCR; TCRdb's copy has only in-frame clones and leaves some out. The table lists approximately 260,000 clones, approximately 90% of them singletons. Sequences were obtained from peripheral blood. The source of these receptors is a middle-aged woman with acute or convalescent COVID-19.

The chain couples TRBV19 to TRBJ1-5; D unclear. Per germline, CDR1 LNHDA and CDR2 SQIVND (reference sequence). This CDR3 region has 17 residues. V lost 1 base to trimming and J lost 3 bases, with 16 bases between them. The CDR3 nucleotides are TGTGCCAGTAGTATAGGGCGACGGCGGCAGATCAATCAGCCCCAGCATTTT. Protein sequence: CASSIGRRRQINQPQHF.

V is TRBV4-1 and J is TRBJ1-5; D is undetermined. This CDR3 has 14 residues. The V and J ends lost 1 base and 9 bases respectively, with 13 bases between them. Per the germline V gene, CDR1 is MGHRA and CDR2 is YSYEKL. CDR3 sequence reads: CASSQGPILWPQHF. The CDR3 nucleotides read TGCGCCAGCAGCCAAGGGCCCATCCTTTGGCCCCAGCATTTT.

The chain carries TRBV19 and TRBJ1-5; 11 bases fit TRBD1. The germline CDR1 and CDR2 sequences are LNHDA and SQIVND (reference sequence). CDR3 length: 18 residues. With 2 bases clipped from V and 0 bases from J, the junction kept 6 bases outside the gene matches. The chain's CDR3 is CASSIRGQGASSNQPQHF. The CDR3 DNA follows: TGTGCCAGTAGTATAAGAGGACAGGGGGCGAGTAGCAATCAGCCCCAGCATTTT.

For the CDR3, the DNA is TGCAGCTCAGACAGGAGTGACTATGGCTACACCTTC. Encoded protein: CSSDRSDYGYTF. The V gene is TRBV29-1, the J gene TRBJ1-2, with D perhaps matching TRBD1 (6 bases). The CDR3 extends over 12 amino acids. V gave up 8 bases and J gave up 3 bases, with 13 bases separating them. CDR1 and CDR2 from the germline V gene are SQVTM and ANQGSEA.

V is TRBV19 and J is TRBJ2-1, with a tentative D call TRBD1 (6 bases). The CDR3 has 13 residues. Germline CDR1 LNHDA, CDR2 SQIVND (reference sequence). V shed 6 bases and J shed 5 bases, with 11 bases lying between them. The CDR3 spells CASRQGLDNEQFF. The CDR3, as DNA: TGTGCCAGTAGGCAGGGGCTCGACAATGAGCAGTTCTTC.

The rearrangement links TRBV6-5 to TRBJ1-5; 11 bases fit TRBD1. The CDR3 runs to 14 residues. With V trimmed by 6 bases and J by 6 bases, 4 bases remained unmatched. CDR1 is MNHEY, CDR2 SVGAGI, per germline. The CDR3 here is CASSPGTGGQPQHF. In nucleotides, the CDR3 is TGTGCCAGCAGCCCCGGGACAGGGGGTCAGCCCCAGCATTTT.

V gene TRBV5-1 combines with J gene TRBJ1-5; possible D gene TRBD1, 6 bases. The CDR3 length is 17 residues. Germline CDR1 is SGHRS and CDR2 is YFSETQ. V lost 6 bases and J 0 bases, leaving 19 bases between the germline ends. The CDR3 DNA follows: TGCGCCAGCACCGATGAAAGGGGGTTTAATAGCAATCAGCCCCAGCATTTT. Translated: CASTDERGFNSNQPQHF.

This chain uses TRBV9 with TRBJ1-5; D gene unclear. The CDR3 spans 14 residues. V lost 4 bases to trimming and J lost 0 bases, with 8 bases between them. The germline V gene encodes CDR1 SGDLS and CDR2 YYNGEE. The CDR3 DNA reads as TGTGCCAGCAGCCGGGGAAATAGCAATCAGCCCCAGCATTTT. As protein: CASSRGNSNQPQHF.

The chain recombines TRBV19 with TRBJ1-1, with 8 positions matching TRBD1. Germline V CDR1 and CDR2: LNHDA, SQIVND (reference sequence). J was trimmed by 0 bases and V by 5 bases; bases with no gene match: 2. The CDR3 extends over 14 amino acids. CDR3 nucleotides: TGTGCCAGTAGTGACAGGGGCGTGAACACTGAAGCTTTCTTT. Translating it yields CASSDRGVNTEAFF.